This T cell receptor beta chain derives from a study of tumor-infiltrating lymphocytes in primary liver carcinoma. For the study at large: Per sample, productive TCRbeta reads numbered roughly 3.65 to 7.13 million, similar across tissue types.

V shed 5 bases, J shed 5 bases, and the junction held 9 bases outside the gene matches. Germline values: CDR1 MDHEN, CDR2 SYDVKM. The CDR3 is made up of 16 amino acids. Germline DNA was also extracted, while the blood RNA originated from unsorted whole blood. From approximately 500 ng total RNA, TCR beta cDNA was generated with a primer in the constant region. ARM-PCR, slightly modified, supplied the TCR beta libraries through three nested multiplex PCR rounds. A C-beta reverse primer was combined with TRBV1-TRBV30 forward primers in the first two PCR rounds, and each round had roughly 11 cycles. TCRdb analysed the multiplex PCR reads with MiXCR anew, one entry per CDR3 protein. This sample has approximately 330,000 distinct CDR3 sequences, with less than 75% found just once.

This TCR came from a middle-aged man with primary liver carcinoma and hepatitis B virus infection. The gene calls are TRBV28 and TRBJ1-5, with 10 bases identical to TRBD1. The sequencing input was peripheral blood. DNA for the CDR3: TGTGCCAGCAGTGGAAGGGACAGGGGTGCGCATCAGCCCCAGCATTTT. Protein product: CASSGRDRGAHQPQHF.